Shown below are 9 T cell receptor beta chains from a single sample sequenced in a study of T cell repertoires in ileal Crohn's disease. Clones were read by immunoSEQ multiplex PCR, and TCRdb kept only the in-frame ones, dropping some. The data show tens of thousands of clones, roughly 89% seen once. The sample's time point: neoterminal ileum biopsy at postoperative endoscopy, about 6 months after surgery. Material for sequencing was ileal tissue. The origin of the receptors is an adult with Crohn's disease.

The V gene is TRBV7-9, the J gene TRBJ1-4; 10 bases fit TRBD1. The V gene's germline CDR1 is SEHNR and CDR2 FQNEAQ (reference sequence). This CDR3 spans 14 amino acids. V shed 8 bases, J shed 7 bases, and the junction held 7 bases outside the gene matches. CDR3 nucleotides: TGTGCCAGCCACGCGACAGGGGGCTTTGAAAAACTGTTTTTT. This codes for CASHATGGFEKLFF.

The chain is built from TRBV19 and TRBJ2-2, with unresolved D. Germline V CDR1 and CDR2: LNHDA, SQIVND (reference sequence). CDR3 size: 16 residues. Trimming took off 3 bases at V and 7 bases at J, with 18 bases between the two ends. In DNA form, the CDR3 reads TGTGCCAGTAGTATTCAGGCGTCCAAACTCGACGGGGAGCTGTTTTTT. Encoded protein: CASSIQASKLDGELFF.

This rearrangement joins TRBV6-5 to TRBJ1-5; no reliable D call. V was pared by 6 bases and J by 3 bases, with 12 bases between. This CDR3 is 14 amino acids long. Germline assignment: CDR1 MNHEY and CDR2 SVGAGI. The CDR3 nucleotides are TGTGCCAGCAGACAAGGACGGGACAATCAGCCCCAGCATTTT. It translates to CASRQGRDNQPQHF.

J is TRBJ2-1 and V is TRBV4-3; the match to TRBD2 covers 12 bases. Germline CDR1 LGHNA, CDR2 YSLEER. The CDR3 loop spans 16 amino acids. Trimming at V came to 4 bases and at J to 4 bases, leaving 5 bases not matched to a gene. The CDR3 reads CASSPELAGGYNEQFF. CDR3 nucleotides: TGCGCCAGCAGCCCAGAACTAGCGGGAGGATACAATGAGCAGTTCTTC.

This rearrangement joins TRBV7-2 to TRBJ2-1; possibly TRBD1 for D (6 bases). Germline values: CDR1 SGHTA, CDR2 FQGNSA. The CDR3 is 13 residues long. Between the trimmed V and J ends, which lost 6 bases and 3 bases, there was a span of 9 bases. CDR3 amino acids: CASRNRVYNEQFF. The CDR3 DNA follows: TGTGCCAGCAGGAACAGGGTCTACAATGAGCAGTTCTTC.

The chain carries TRBV15 and TRBJ2-1; 8 bases map to TRBD2. J was trimmed by 15 bases and V by 3 bases; bases with no gene match: 13. There are 14 residues in the CDR3. Germline V gene data show CDR1 as LNHNV and CDR2 as YYDKDF (reference sequence). The CDR3 region is CATSSRLALPGAFF. CDR3 in DNA: TGTGCCACCAGCAGCCGACTAGCGCTACCCGGGGCGTTCTTC.

CDR3 nucleotide sequence: TGTGCCAGCAGTTTGGCCAGGGGGACCAAAAACATTCAGTACTTC. Encoded protein: CASSLARGTKNIQYF. The rearrangement joins TRBV28 to TRBJ2-4; 7 nucleotides agree with TRBD1. V gave up 3 bases and J gave up 2 bases; unmatched junction bases: 4. The CDR3 extends over 15 amino acids. Germline lookup yields CDR1 MDHEN and CDR2 SYDVKM.

The CDR3 spells CASNGHLSNQPQHF. The DNA of the CDR3 is TGTGCCAGCAATGGACACTTGAGCAATCAGCCCCAGCATTTT. This chain links TRBV28 with TRBJ1-5; tentatively, D is TRBD1 (5 bases). The ends were cut back, 7 bases at V and 1 base at J, with 11 bases in the middle. The CDR3 contains 14 residues. Germline V CDR1 and CDR2: MDHEN, SYDVKM.

V usage is TRBV12-5 and J usage is TRBJ2-5; TRBD1 aligns across 9 bases. Germline V gene sequence: CDR1 LGHNT, CDR2 FRNRAP. The CDR3 sequence is 19 residues long. V shed 1 base, J shed 5 bases, and the junction held 17 bases outside the gene matches. CDR3: CASGLDIDRDREIWETQYF. The CDR3 DNA is TGTGCTAGTGGTTTGGACATAGACCGGGACAGGGAAATCTGGGAGACCCAGTACTTC. Full variable domain (outside the CDR3, taken from reference TRBV12-5 and TRBJ2-5): DARVTQTPRHKVTEMGQEVTMRCQPILGHNTVFWYRQTMMQGLELLAYFRNRAPLDDSGMPKDRFSAEMPDATLATLKIQPSEPRDSAVYFCASGLDIDRDREIWETQYFGPGTRLLVL.